Included here is one TCR beta chain sequence, with context. This clonotype was found many times. Its target antigen remains unknown. Base qualities are not at hand, and no much larger clone is one base apart. This sample is part of a study of T cells in Graves' hyperthyroidism and ophthalmopathy (dated by TCRdb to about 2019). Some background on the complete study: Peripheral blood was sampled at the time of initial diagnosis, prior to any treatment. A discovery cohort of about 96 patients, approximately 45 with Graves' ophthalmopathy and approximately 55 with stable Graves' hyperthyroidism, was used to find distinguishing TCR V-J signatures. Prospective prediction of ophthalmopathy was tested in an independent validation cohort of approximately 19 hyperthyroidism patients and around 16 patients who later progressed to ophthalmopathy. The 100 discovery patients were randomly divided into training and test sets at a 7:3 ratio. In addition, the study compared T-cell repertoires in thyroid tissue and in blood from 6 or 7 Graves' hyperthyroidism patients. After sampling, hyperthyroidism patients received methimazole starting at 30 mg daily, and ophthalmopathy patients received high-dose intravenous methylprednisolone. The paper describes TCR Vbeta CDR3 sequencing of around 140 peripheral blood samples, made up of 43 ophthalmopathy patients, roughly 72 hyperthyroidism patients and 17 progressor patients. The full study reports these points: No statistical method was used to fix the sample size in advance, and group allocation was not hidden from the investigators. Ophthalmopathy was separated from stable hyperthyroidism by a 13 V-J signature model, with around 90% sensitivity and around 81% specificity obtained in cross-validation and 80%/75% obtained in testing. Blood samples also contained most of the expanded thyroid clonotypes (frequency above 0.001), which suggests that blood repertoires may reflect thyroid immune responses. During validation, the model predicted progression to ophthalmopathy a median of around 6 months ahead of onset, with more than 60% sensitivity and 72% to 85% specificity.

In the ophthalmopathy patients, disease was moderately to severely active, with a Clinical Activity Score of 3 or more, a NOSPECS grade of 4 or more, and a duration of less than 3 months. Exclusion was applied to patients with uncontrolled infections, other autoimmune diseases, pregnancy or lactation. Diagnoses relied on clinical symptoms, serum thyroxine and TRAb, thyroid ultrasound and orbital computed tomography. Ficoll-Paque density gradient centrifugation was used to isolate PBMCs from approximately 11 ml of fresh peripheral blood. Trizol reagent was used to extract total RNA, and RNA quality was then checked on an Agilent 2100 Bioanalyzer. TCR beta CDR3 regions were amplified from RNA transcripts. The TCR CDR3 was subjected to a first round of RT-PCR using the HTBI primer set and the Qiagen OneStep RT-PCR kit. The libraries were constructed in a second round of multiplex PCR and then size-selected and purified. The libraries were sequenced on an Illumina HiSeq2000 using paired-end 100 bp reads. Turning to the authors' computational methods: Raw data were processed with SOAPnuke, discarding reads with adapters, uncalled bases, mean Phred below 15, or no exact constant-primer or identifier match. COPE v1.2.5 was used to merge the high-quality paired reads, and each unique nucleotide sequence was defined as a clonotype. MiTCR v1.1 was used to align the clonotypes against IMGT TRBV, TRBD and TRBJ reference segments. Analysis was restricted to V-J combinations with a frequency above 0.0001, which covered about 99% of repertoires. A TCS score was defined as the ratio of F50 (clonal expansion) to E x V (chaos), with BLOSUM62-based TCRdist applied between CDR3 peptides within each V-J. Welch's t-statistics and random forest reduced roughly 500 V-J features to 10 to 15, which were used in a naive Bayes classifier (R e1071). Using fastp trimming at Q25 and MiXCR clonotype assembly, TCRdb reanalyzed the public sequencing data and kept in-frame beta chains. Every CDR3 protein is listed once, alongside the most common genes and DNA of its rows. It is TCRdb's table, rather than the study itself, that gives the V and J calls and clone size. The sample has under 600,000 distinct CDR3 sequences on record, about a sixth of them singletons. Roughly 3% of the sample comes from the top ten.

The sample comprised blood. This receptor was obtained from a woman between 40 and 55 years old with Graves' ophthalmopathy.

The CDR3 region has the sequence CASSQDPRLAGEQYF. The DNA is TGTGCCAGCAGCCAAGACCCTAGACTAGCGGGAGAGCAGTATTTT. The chain uses TRBV14 and TRBJ2-3, with 12 bases in between that match TRBD2. Trimming takes 0 bases off V and 11 bases off J; junction bases not matched to a gene: 6. For CDR1 and CDR2, the germline V gene lists SGHDN and FVKESK. The CDR3, from cysteine to phenylalanine, totals 15 residues. The sequence is cut down to CDR3 DNA, 45 bases in frame from base 1.